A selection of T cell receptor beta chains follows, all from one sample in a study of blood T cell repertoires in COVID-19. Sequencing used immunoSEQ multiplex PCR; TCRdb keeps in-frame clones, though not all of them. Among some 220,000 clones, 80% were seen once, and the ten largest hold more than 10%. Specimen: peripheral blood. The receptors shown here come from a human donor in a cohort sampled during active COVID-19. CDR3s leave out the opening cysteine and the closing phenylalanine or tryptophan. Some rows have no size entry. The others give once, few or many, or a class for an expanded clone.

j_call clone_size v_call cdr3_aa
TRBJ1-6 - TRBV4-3 ASSLKGNHSPLH
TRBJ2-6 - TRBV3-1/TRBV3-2 ASSQYWSSGANVLT
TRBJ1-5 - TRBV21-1 ASRKIIQGRGSNQPQH
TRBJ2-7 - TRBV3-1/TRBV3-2 ASSQGSGTIQY
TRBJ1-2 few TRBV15 ATSRDRDMLANYGYT
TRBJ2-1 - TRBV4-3 ASSSAGGVGRNEQF
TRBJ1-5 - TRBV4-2 ASSLDSHSNQPQH
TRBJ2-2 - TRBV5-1 ASSPGTGPSRELF
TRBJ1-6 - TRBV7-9 ASSPNEGALSPLH
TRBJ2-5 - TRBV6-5 ASIDSGGGQETQY
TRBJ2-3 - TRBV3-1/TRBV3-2 ASSRDGTNTDTQY
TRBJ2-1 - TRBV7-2 ASSLARWRSGNEQF